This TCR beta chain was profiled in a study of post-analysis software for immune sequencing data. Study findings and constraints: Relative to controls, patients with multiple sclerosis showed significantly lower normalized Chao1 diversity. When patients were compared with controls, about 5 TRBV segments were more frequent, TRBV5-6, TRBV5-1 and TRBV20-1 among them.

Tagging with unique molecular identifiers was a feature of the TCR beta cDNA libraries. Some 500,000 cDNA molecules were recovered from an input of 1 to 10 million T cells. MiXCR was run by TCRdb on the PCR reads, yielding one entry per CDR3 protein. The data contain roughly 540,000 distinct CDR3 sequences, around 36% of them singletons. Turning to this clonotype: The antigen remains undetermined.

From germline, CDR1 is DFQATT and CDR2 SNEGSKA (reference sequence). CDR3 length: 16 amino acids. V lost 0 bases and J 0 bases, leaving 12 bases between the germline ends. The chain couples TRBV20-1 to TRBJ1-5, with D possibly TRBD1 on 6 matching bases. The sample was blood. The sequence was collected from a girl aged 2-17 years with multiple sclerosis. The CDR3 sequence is CSARELQGYSNQPQHF. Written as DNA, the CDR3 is TGCAGTGCTAGAGAGCTTCAGGGGTATAGCAATCAGCCCCAGCATTTT.